The rows below give T cell receptor beta chains drawn from one sample of a study of cytomegalovirus exposure and HLA in healthy donors. TCRdb keeps only in-frame clones here, not all; method: immunoSEQ multiplex PCR. The sample carries around 44,000 clones, roughly 90% recorded once. Sequencing used PBMCs. These receptors were taken from a woman aged 40 to 49 in good health and CMV-seropositive. The CDR3 runs from the conserved cysteine through the conserved F or W. D genes are given only for firm matches. A clone size is listed for some rows: how often the clone was seen (once, few, many), or a class if it is expanded.

d_call: TRBD2; j_call: TRBJ2-7; v_call: TRBV11-2; clone_size: .; cdr3_aa: CASSFISGSREQYF; cdr3_nt: TGTGCCAGCAGCTTCATTAGCGGGAGTAGGGAGCAGTACTTC
d_call: .; j_call: TRBJ2-7; v_call: TRBV15; clone_size: .; cdr3_aa: CATSGGSPTYEQYF; cdr3_nt: TGTGCCACCAGTGGGGGCAGTCCCACCTACGAGCAGTACTTC
d_call: .; j_call: TRBJ2-5; v_call: TRBV12-1; clone_size: .; cdr3_aa: CASRAVTGIAKETQYF; cdr3_nt: TGTGCCAGCAGAGCTGTGACAGGGATAGCCAAAGAGACCCAGTACTTC
d_call: TRBD2; j_call: TRBJ2-1; v_call: TRBV2; clone_size: .; cdr3_aa: CASWAQGGNEQFF; cdr3_nt: TGTGCCAGCTGGGCGCAGGGAGGGAATGAGCAGTTCTTC
d_call: .; j_call: TRBJ2-5; v_call: TRBV28; clone_size: few; cdr3_aa: CASGAWETQYF; cdr3_nt: TGTGCCAGCGGGGCGTGGGAGACCCAGTACTTC
d_call: .; j_call: TRBJ2-7; v_call: TRBV11-2; clone_size: .; cdr3_aa: CASSLKQGLSHEQYF; cdr3_nt: TGTGCCAGCAGCCTAAAACAGGGTTTAAGCCACGAGCAGTACTTC
d_call: .; j_call: TRBJ2-1; v_call: TRBV7-9; clone_size: .; cdr3_aa: CASSGARVEQFF; cdr3_nt: TGTGCCAGCAGCGGGGCAAGGGTTGAGCAGTTCTTC
d_call: TRBD1; j_call: TRBJ1-2; v_call: TRBV7-9; clone_size: .; cdr3_aa: CASSPDRAGGYTF; cdr3_nt: TGTGCCAGCAGCCCAGACAGGGCGGGAGGCTACACCTTC
d_call: .; j_call: TRBJ1-5; v_call: TRBV10-3; clone_size: .; cdr3_aa: CAISGGVSNQPQHF; cdr3_nt: TGTGCCATCAGTGGCGGGGTTAGCAATCAGCCCCAGCATTTT
d_call: TRBD1; j_call: TRBJ2-2; v_call: TRBV19; clone_size: .; cdr3_aa: CATPRGQGSTGELFF; cdr3_nt: TGTGCCACCCCCAGGGGACAGGGATCCACCGGGGAGCTGTTTTTT
d_call: .; j_call: TRBJ2-7; v_call: TRBV12-1; clone_size: .; cdr3_aa: CASSPFGMGGRVYEQYF; cdr3_nt: TGTGCCAGCAGCCCGTTCGGCATGGGTGGGCGGGTCTACGAGCAGTACTTC
d_call: .; j_call: TRBJ1-6; v_call: TRBV2; clone_size: .; cdr3_aa: CASSNSGRMGNSPLHF; cdr3_nt: TGTGCCAGCAGCAATAGCGGGCGTATGGGAAATTCACCCCTCCACTTT
d_call: TRBD2; j_call: TRBJ2-3; v_call: TRBV7-7; clone_size: .; cdr3_aa: CASSPGLAGSLDTQYF; cdr3_nt: TGTGCTAGCAGCCCGGGACTAGCGGGGTCACTAGATACGCAGTATTTT
d_call: TRBD1; j_call: TRBJ1-2; v_call: TRBV29-1; clone_size: .; cdr3_aa: CSVEDPRDRVGYGYTF; cdr3_nt: TGCAGCGTTGAAGATCCCCGGGACAGGGTTGGCTATGGCTACACCTTC
d_call: .; j_call: TRBJ2-3; v_call: TRBV14; clone_size: .; cdr3_aa: CASSPYGGTTDTQYF; cdr3_nt: TGTGCCAGCAGCCCCTACGGGGGTACGACAGATACGCAGTATTTT
d_call: .; j_call: TRBJ1-5; v_call: TRBV6-5; clone_size: .; cdr3_aa: CASITTGGNQPQHF; cdr3_nt: TGTGCCAGCATAACCACCGGAGGCAATCAGCCCCAGCATTTT
d_call: .; j_call: TRBJ1-1; v_call: TRBV28; clone_size: .; cdr3_aa: CASSLIETGNTEAFF; cdr3_nt: TGTGCCAGCAGTTTAATAGAGACAGGGAACACTGAAGCTTTCTTT
d_call: .; j_call: TRBJ1-1; v_call: TRBV10-1; clone_size: .; cdr3_aa: CASSAGDRGTEAFF; cdr3_nt: TGCGCCAGCTCGGCGGGGGATCGTGGGACTGAAGCTTTCTTT
d_call: .; j_call: TRBJ1-1; v_call: TRBV29-1; clone_size: .; cdr3_aa: CSVGRGGNTEAFF; cdr3_nt: TGCAGCGTCGGGCGGGGGGGAAACACTGAAGCTTTCTTT
d_call: TRBD2; j_call: TRBJ2-1; v_call: TRBV5-8; clone_size: .; cdr3_aa: CASSPGTSGGVTEQFF; cdr3_nt: TGTGCCAGCAGCCCAGGGACTAGCGGGGGGGTTACTGAGCAGTTCTTC
d_call: .; j_call: TRBJ1-6; v_call: TRBV7-8; clone_size: .; cdr3_aa: CASSSGASSYNSPLHF; cdr3_nt: TGTGCCAGCAGCTCAGGGGCTTCGTCCTATAATTCACCCCTCCACTTT
d_call: .; j_call: TRBJ1-2; v_call: TRBV9; clone_size: few; cdr3_aa: CASSGLGLQYGYTF; cdr3_nt: TGTGCCAGCAGCGGATTGGGACTGCAGTATGGCTACACCTTC
d_call: TRBD2; j_call: TRBJ2-1; v_call: TRBV6-1; clone_size: .; cdr3_aa: CASSLSGMAFF; cdr3_nt: TGTGCCAGCAGCCTAAGCGGGATGGCGTTCTTC
d_call: TRBD2; j_call: TRBJ2-5; v_call: TRBV5-1; clone_size: few; cdr3_aa: CASSTGTSGRTETQYF; cdr3_nt: TGCGCCAGCAGCACAGGGACTAGCGGGAGGACGGAGACCCAGTACTTC
d_call: TRBD1; j_call: TRBJ2-7; v_call: TRBV25-1; clone_size: .; cdr3_aa: CASSESSGTGSYEQYF; cdr3_nt: TGTGCCAGCAGTGAAAGTTCCGGGACAGGCTCCTACGAGCAGTACTTC
d_call: .; j_call: TRBJ1-1; v_call: TRBV5-6; clone_size: .; cdr3_aa: CASSYLEGRLNTEAFF; cdr3_nt: TGTGCCAGCAGCTACTTAGAAGGCAGGTTGAACACTGAAGCTTTCTTT
d_call: TRBD1; j_call: TRBJ1-1; v_call: TRBV18; clone_size: .; cdr3_aa: CASSSGGTEAFF; cdr3_nt: TGTGCCAGCTCATCAGGGGGCACTGAAGCTTTCTTT
d_call: TRBD2; j_call: TRBJ2-3; v_call: TRBV6-5; clone_size: .; cdr3_aa: CASREGLPLDTQYF; cdr3_nt: TGTGCCAGCAGGGAGGGACTACCCCTGGATACGCAGTATTTT
d_call: TRBD2; j_call: TRBJ2-1; v_call: TRBV11-2; clone_size: .; cdr3_aa: CASSLDGLAGFFEQFF; cdr3_nt: TGTGCCAGCAGCTTAGACGGACTAGCGGGGTTCTTTGAGCAGTTCTTC
d_call: TRBD1; j_call: TRBJ1-1; v_call: TRBV5-1; clone_size: .; cdr3_aa: CASSGDSSNTEAFF; cdr3_nt: TGCGCCAGCAGCGGGGACAGTTCGAACACTGAAGCTTTCTTT
d_call: .; j_call: TRBJ2-7; v_call: TRBV11-2; clone_size: .; cdr3_aa: CASSLMRSEQYF; cdr3_nt: TGTGCCAGCAGCCTGATGAGGAGTGAGCAGTACTTC
d_call: TRBD2; j_call: TRBJ2-3; v_call: TRBV9; clone_size: .; cdr3_aa: CASSVGGRQGTDTQYF; cdr3_nt: TGTGCCAGCAGCGTGGGCGGGAGGCAGGGCACAGATACGCAGTATTTT
d_call: TRBD1; j_call: TRBJ2-5; v_call: TRBV11-2; clone_size: .; cdr3_aa: CASSSAPGAGGQETQYF; cdr3_nt: TGTGCCAGCAGCTCCGCCCCAGGGGCAGGGGGACAAGAGACCCAGTACTTC
d_call: .; j_call: TRBJ1-4; v_call: TRBV5-1; clone_size: .; cdr3_aa: CASSLASVATNEKLFF; cdr3_nt: TGCGCCAGCAGCTTGGCGTCGGTTGCAACTAATGAAAAACTGTTTTTT
d_call: TRBD1; j_call: TRBJ1-1; v_call: TRBV18; clone_size: .; cdr3_aa: CASSTSHRGRNTEAFF; cdr3_nt: TGTGCCAGCTCAACATCTCACAGGGGGCGGAACACTGAAGCTTTCTTT